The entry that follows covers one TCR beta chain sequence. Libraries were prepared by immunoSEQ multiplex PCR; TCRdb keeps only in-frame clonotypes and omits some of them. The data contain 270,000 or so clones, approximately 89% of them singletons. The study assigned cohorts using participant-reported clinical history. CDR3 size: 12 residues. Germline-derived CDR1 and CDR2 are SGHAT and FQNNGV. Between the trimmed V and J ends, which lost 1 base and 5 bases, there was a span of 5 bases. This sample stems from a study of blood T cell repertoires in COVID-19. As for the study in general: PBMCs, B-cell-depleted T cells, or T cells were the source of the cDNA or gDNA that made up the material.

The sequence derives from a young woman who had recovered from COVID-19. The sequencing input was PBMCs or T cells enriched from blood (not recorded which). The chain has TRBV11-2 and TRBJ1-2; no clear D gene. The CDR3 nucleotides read TGTGCCAGCAGCTTAGTTTCATATGGCTACACCTTC. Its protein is CASSLVSYGYTF. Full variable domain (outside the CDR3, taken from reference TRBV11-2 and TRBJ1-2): EAGVAQSPRYKIIEKRQSVAFWCNPISGHATLYWYQQILGQGPKLLIQFQNNGVVDDSQLPKDRFSAERLKGVDSTLKIQPAKLEDSAVYLCASSLVSYGYTFGSGTRLTVV.